A selection of T cell receptor beta chains follows, all from one sample in a study of identical twins. TCRdb recomputed calls from the 5' RACE reads with MiXCR, one row per CDR3 protein. The table has 200,000 to 300,000 distinct CDR3 sequences, 10% seen once. Sequenced: memory T cells sorted from blood. The receptors derive from a man aged 50 to 59 in good health. CDR3s include the opening cysteine and the closing phenylalanine or tryptophan. A D gene is named only where the DNA matches it firmly. Where a row states a size, it is once, few, many or the class of an expanded clone; other rows omit it.

d_call,v_call,j_call,clone_size,cdr3_length,cdr3_nt,cdr3_aa
.,TRBV4-2,TRBJ1-1,many,14,TGTGCCAGCAGCCAAGACAGGGAAACGGCTGAAGCTTTCTTT,CASSQDRETAEAFF
TRBD2,TRBV20-1,TRBJ2-3,.,14,TGCAGTGCTAGCGGGAGCGGGAGCGCGGATACGCAGTATTTT,CSASGSGSADTQYF
TRBD2,TRBV7-9,TRBJ2-7,many,14,TGTGCCAGCCGGACTAGCGGGAGCTCCTACGAGCAGTACTTC,CASRTSGSSYEQYF
TRBD2,TRBV12-3/TRBV12-4,TRBJ2-2,.,19,TGTGCCAGCAGTTTAGGTGGACTAGCGGGGGCCGCGAACACCGGGGAGCTGTTTTTT,CASSLGGLAGAANTGELFF
.,TRBV28,TRBJ2-5,few,14,TGTGCCAGCAGTTCTACTAGGGCTAGGGAGACCCAGTACTTC,CASSSTRARETQYF
TRBD2,TRBV7-6,TRBJ2-5,.,16,TGTGCCAGCAGCTTGCTAGCGGGGGGGAATTCGGAGACCCAGTACTTC,CASSLLAGGNSETQYF
.,TRBV20-1,TRBJ1-6,.,10,TGCAGTGTTAACAGTTCACCCCTCCACTTT,CSVNSSPLHF
TRBD1,TRBV7-9,TRBJ2-1,few,15,TGTGCCAGCAGCCCAATGATGGCAGGGGGCAATGAGCAGTTCTTC,CASSPMMAGGNEQFF
TRBD1,TRBV11-2,TRBJ1-4,many,14,TGTGCCAGCAGCTTAACAGGGGGACGCGAAAAACTGTTTTTT,CASSLTGGREKLFF
.,TRBV20-1,TRBJ2-1,.,13,TGCAGTGCTAGCTGGGGGTTTTTGGATGAGCAGTTCTTC,CSASWGFLDEQFF
TRBD1,TRBV2,TRBJ2-7,many,15,TGTGCCAGCATGACGGGACAGGGCGGGTCCTACGAGCAGTACTTC,CASMTGQGGSYEQYF
TRBD1,TRBV12-3/TRBV12-4,TRBJ1-5,.,15,TGTGCCAGCAGTTTCAACAGGGGCCCTAATCAGCCCCAGCATTTT,CASSFNRGPNQPQHF
.,TRBV5-1,TRBJ2-2,few,14,TGCGCCAGCAGCTTCGGGGGTACAACCGGGGAGCTGTTTTTT,CASSFGGTTGELFF
TRBD2,TRBV20-1,TRBJ2-3,many,14,TGCAGTGCTATAGCGGGATCTAGCACAGATACGCAGTATTTT,CSAIAGSSTDTQYF
.,TRBV5-4,TRBJ1-2,few,15,TGTGCCAGCAGCTTTCTCTCACAGCCCCTAAAGGGCTACACCTTC,CASSFLSQPLKGYTF
TRBD2,TRBV6-2/TRBV6-3,TRBJ2-4,.,15,TGTGCCAGCAGTAAGCAGCGGGGGGGCAGAAACATTCAGTACTTC,CASSKQRGGRNIQYF
.,TRBV20-1,TRBJ2-1,few,15,TGCAGTGCGCACTTCCCGACCAGGGGCTACAATGAGCAGTTCTTC,CSAHFPTRGYNEQFF
TRBD1,TRBV6-2/TRBV6-3,TRBJ2-7,few,15,TGTGCCAGCAGTTCAAGGGGACAGGGTAACTACGAGCAGTACTTC,CASSSRGQGNYEQYF
.,TRBV6-2/TRBV6-3,TRBJ1-1,many,14,TGTGCCAGCAGTCGAACAGGGAAACGCACTGAAGCTTTCTTT,CASSRTGKRTEAFF
.,TRBV12-3/TRBV12-4,TRBJ1-2,few,13,TGTGCCAGCAGTTTGGACTTCCGGAGAGGCTACACCTTC,CASSLDFRRGYTF
TRBD2,TRBV5-1,TRBJ2-1,few,14,TGCGCCAGCAGGGGCGAGACTAGCGCGCGTGAGCAGTTCTTC,CASRGETSAREQFF
.,TRBV5-1,TRBJ2-7,few,16,TGCGCCAGCAGCTTGGGCCTCGGCAGGGTTGGGTACGAGCAGTACTTC,CASSLGLGRVGYEQYF
.,TRBV9,TRBJ2-3,many,16,TGTGCCAGCAGCGTAGCTGGAGGGCTCAGCACAGATACGCAGTATTTT,CASSVAGGLSTDTQYF
TRBD2,TRBV9,TRBJ2-1,few,16,TGTGCCAGCAGCGTCAGCGGGAGGGCGTCGGGCAATGAGCAGTTCTTC,CASSVSGRASGNEQFF
.,TRBV3-1,TRBJ2-2,many,13,TGTGCCAGCAGCCAAGCCCCTGCCGGGGAGCTGTTTTTT,CASSQAPAGELFF
TRBD1,TRBV12-3/TRBV12-4,TRBJ2-5,many,14,TGTGCCAGCAGTCCAGGACAGGGTAGAGAGACCCAGTACTTC,CASSPGQGRETQYF